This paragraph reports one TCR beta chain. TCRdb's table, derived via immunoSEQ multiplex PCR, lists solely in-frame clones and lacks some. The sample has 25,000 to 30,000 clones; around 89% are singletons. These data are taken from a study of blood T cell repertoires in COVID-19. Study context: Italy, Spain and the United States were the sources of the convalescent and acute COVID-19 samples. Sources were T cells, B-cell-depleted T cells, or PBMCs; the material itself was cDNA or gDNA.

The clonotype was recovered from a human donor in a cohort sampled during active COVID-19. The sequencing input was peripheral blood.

CDR3 residues: CASSLGTGVNTEAFF. Here the CDR3 DNA reads TGTGCCAGCAGCCTAGGGACAGGGGTGAACACTGAAGCTTTCTTT. The chain combines TRBV7-9 with TRBJ1-1; 10 positions match TRBD1. CDR3 length: 15 residues. Trimming removed 5 bases from V and 0 bases from J; junction bases left unmatched: 3. Germline V lookup: CDR1 SEHNR, CDR2 FQNEAQ (reference sequence). Combining the CDR3 with reference TRBV7-9 and TRBJ1-1 gives the whole variable domain DTGVSQNPRHKITKRGQNVTFRCDPISEHNRLYWYRQTLGQGPEFLTYFQNEAQLEKSRLLSDRFSAERPKGSFSTLEIQRTEQGDSAMYLCASSLGTGVNTEAFFGQGTRLTVV.